The entry that follows covers one T cell receptor beta chain sequence. Its matching antigen is unknown. This sample was included in a study of T cell responses to AZD1222 COVID-19 vaccine. The wider study: Second-dose intervals near 4 or 12 weeks were combined. Study-wide results and caveats: Possibly, clonal diversity was underestimated; donors were largely white British and included more females. Reports say nearly half of spike-specific TCRs go after unmutated variant regions. There were repertoire samples only from the period after the peak T cell response.

Germline loops: CDR1 SGHAT, CDR2 FQNNGV. The CDR3 covers 14 residues. V dropped 4 bases and J dropped 5; count of bases not matched to a gene: 5. Sequenced by immunoSEQ multiplex PCR; TCRdb stores in-frame clones only, minus some. The table shows approximately 120,000 clones, with approximately 93% occurring only once. The sample here was peripheral blood, taken on day 0 of AZD1222 vaccination. The J gene is TRBJ2-1, the V gene TRBV11-2, with 7 bases fitting TRBD2. The receptor's source is an adult in good health. The CDR3 protein is CASSSSGTHNEQFF. CDR3 coding DNA: TGTGCCAGCAGCTCAAGCGGGACCCACAATGAGCAGTTCTTC. Based on the CDR3 plus reference TRBV11-2 and TRBJ2-1, the full variable domain is EAGVAQSPRYKIIEKRQSVAFWCNPISGHATLYWYQQILGQGPKLLIQFQNNGVVDDSQLPKDRFSAERLKGVDSTLKIQPAKLEDSAVYLCASSSSGTHNEQFFGPGTRLTVL.